These T cell receptor beta chains were read from a single sample in a study of blood T cell repertoires in COVID-19. TCRdb's table, derived via immunoSEQ multiplex PCR, lists solely in-frame clones and lacks some. The sample records some 200,000 clones, 65% to 90% being singletons. Input material: peripheral blood. The receptors originated from a man in his fifties with active or convalescent COVID-19. Both conserved end residues are part of each CDR3. The D gene is left open where the match is weak. Only some rows state a clone size, as once, few, many or a class for expanded clones.

d_gene	v_gene	j_gene	abundance	CDR3aa	CDR3nt
NA	TRBV28	TRBJ1-4	NA	CASSLASGANLYNEKLFF	TGTGCCAGCAGTTTGGCATCAGGGGCGAACCTCTATAATGAAAAACTGTTTTTT
NA	TRBV7-9	TRBJ1-1	NA	CASSLGQYHGEAFF	TGTGCCAGCAGCTTAGGGCAGTATCATGGTGAAGCTTTCTTT
NA	TRBV13	TRBJ2-2	few	CASSQLVVYENTGELFF	TGTGCCAGCAGCCAACTGGTAGTGTACGAAAACACCGGGGAGCTGTTTTTT
TRBD2	TRBV19	TRBJ2-3	NA	CASSVGLAGGRVADTQYF	TGTGCCAGTAGTGTTGGACTAGCGGGGGGGCGAGTCGCAGATACGCAGTATTTT
NA	TRBV24-1	TRBJ2-3	NA	CATRPPRTDTQYF	TGTGCCACCAGACCCCCTAGGACAGATACGCAGTATTTT
NA	TRBV29-1	TRBJ2-7	once	CSVEGSSYEQYF	TGCAGCGTTGAGGGCAGCTCCTACGAGCAGTACTTC
NA	TRBV5-1	TRBJ1-1	NA	CASSVSDSKNTEAFF	TGCGCCAGCAGCGTTTCGGACAGCAAGAACACTGAAGCTTTCTTT
NA	TRBV11-3	TRBJ2-3	NA	CASSFGPGDTQYF	TGTGCCAGCAGCTTCGGACCAGGGGATACGCAGTATTTT
NA	TRBV19	TRBJ2-1	NA	CASSVGAEPYNEQFF	TGTGCCAGTAGTGTAGGAGCGGAACCCTACAATGAGCAGTTCTTC
TRBD1	TRBV6-2/TRBV6-3	TRBJ1-1	NA	CASSYFSPGGTEAFF	TGTGCCAGCAGTTACTTTTCCCCAGGGGGCACTGAAGCTTTCTTT
TRBD2	TRBV28	TRBJ2-3	NA	CASGRTSLSTDTQYF	TGTGCCAGCGGGAGGACTAGCCTAAGCACAGATACGCAGTATTTT
NA	TRBV2	TRBJ1-4	NA	CASKTGANEKLFF	TGTGCCAGCAAAACGGGGGCTAATGAAAAACTGTTTTTT
TRBD1	TRBV28	TRBJ1-5	NA	CASSETGGDQPQHF	TGTGCCAGCAGCGAGACAGGGGGCGATCAGCCCCAGCATTTT
TRBD1	TRBV6-5	TRBJ1-6	NA	CASSYRDSNSPLHF	TGTGCCAGCAGTTACCGGGACAGCAATTCACCCCTCCACTTT
NA	TRBV4-3	TRBJ1-3	NA	CASSQDIRGTIYF	TGCGCCAGCAGCCAAGATATCCGAGGCACCATATATTTT
NA	TRBV18	TRBJ1-4	NA	CASSQAPQGREKLFF	TGTGCCAGCTCACAGGCCCCGCAGGGGCGAGAAAAACTGTTTTTT